This T cell receptor beta chain emerged from a study of blood T cell repertoires in COVID-19 (dated by TCRdb to 2018 to 2021). About the study as a whole: The collaborator samples originated in the United States, Italy and Spain and spanned the acute and convalescent phases of COVID-19. The prospective study material was composed of cDNA or gDNA derived from T cells, B-cell-depleted T cells, or PBMCs. The dataset comprised deeply sampled blood TCRbeta repertoires from subjects exposed to, actively infected with, or recovered from COVID-19. The repertoires were made available in a free public database intended to serve as a resource for research on the immune response to SARS-CoV-2. The samples were drawn from two sources: the first 160 participants of the ongoing ImmuneRACE study, and approximately 1,300 subjects contributed by 6 global collaborators. A de-identified subject ID, COVID-19 status, age in years and sex were almost always included in the sample metadata. Where HLA class I and class II types were available, the types were taken from metadata supplied by the sample provider, not from assay-based typing.

TCRbeta CDR3 regions were amplified from genomic DNA using the immunoSEQ Assay, a bias-controlled multiplex PCR. The original methods were these. The number of nucleated cells in each sample was estimated by amplification of reference gene primers within the assay. To quantify the absolute abundance of each unique TCRbeta CDR3 rearrangement, sequence reads were collapsed and filtered. For each sample, productive Simpson clonality was calculated as the square root of Simpson's diversity index over productive rearrangements. This is the immuneACCESS table as TCRdb keeps it, with only in-frame sequences that have V and J called. A part of the clones is gone; compared with another copy, unresolved V genes explain less than half, and the rest is unexplained. V and J calls and clone size are copied from that table; D and trimming were computed from the DNA. The sample table records some 100,000 clones; roughly 92% of these occur just once. Around 5.7% of the sample comes from the top ten.

Beyond this particular receptor, the publication reports: How much clinical and demographic metadata was included differed by source and by participant, and the metadata was provided uncurated.

The CDR3 covers 13 residues, taking in both the cysteine and the phenylalanine. Only the CDR3 region is kept as DNA, spanning 39 bases read in frame from base 1. Reading the germline V gene gives CDR1 SNHLY and CDR2 FYNNEI. The junction carries 9 bases between V and J, which are trimmed by 1 base and 11 bases respectively. To note about this clone: What antigen it recognizes has not been identified. It has no much larger one-base neighbor in the sample; base qualities were not kept.

Whole blood was collected in K2EDTA tubes by collaborating institutions according to the institutions' own protocols. For TCRbeta analysis, collaborators shipped samples in one of three forms: frozen whole blood, isolated PBMCs, or DNA extracted from either of those sample types. The material sequenced was peripheral blood. The receptor was derived from a man between 65 and 85 years old with acute or convalescent COVID-19. This chain joins TRBV2 to TRBJ1-6; the D gene is perhaps TRBD1, from 5 matching bases. The CDR3 region: CASSEEAGPPLHF. The bases read TGTGCCAGCAGTGAAGAGGCAGGGCCACCCCTCCACTTT.